The 17 T cell receptor beta chains given below trace back to one sample, sequenced in a study of Graves' ophthalmopathy and Graves' hyperthyroidism (dated by TCRdb to about 2018). Sequencing used an Illumina HiSeq 2000. For repertoire sequencing, the TCR beta CDR3 regions were amplified from RNA transcripts. The first round of RT-PCR was done with HTBI primers and the Qiagen OneStep RT-PCR kit, and was followed by a second round of multiplex PCR, then size selection and purification. Starting from the raw public reads, TCRdb applied fastp trimming at Q25, assembled clones with MiXCR and retained in-frame beta chains. Identical CDR3 proteins give one entry, which carries the most common genes and DNA. The sample data list approximately 480,000 distinct CDR3 sequences, and around 15% of these were observed just once. The ten largest clones add up to over 7.5% of the sample. Sequencing input: blood. The receptor set was obtained from a woman under 40 with Graves' ophthalmopathy. Donor details come from another sample of the same person, matched by shared clones.

This clonotype came up many times. One end of the junction fails to match germline, which may point to a read error. The CDR3 DNA reads TGTGTCAGCAGTCTCGGGACTAGGAACACCGGGGAGCTGTTTTTT. Its translation is CVSSLGTRNTGELFF. This rearrangement joins TRBV12-3 or TRBV12-4 to TRBJ2-2; 8 bases agree with TRBD2. The CDR3 length is 15 residues.

This clonotype was seen repeatedly, ten times or more. The genes are TRBV7-2 and TRBJ2-7; 8 bases match TRBD2. Germline CDR1 and CDR2: SGHTA and FQGNSA. The ends lost 0 bases at V and 6 bases at J; junction bases unmatched: 10. CDR3 length equals 16 residues. The CDR3 nucleotides read TGTGCCAGCAGCTTAGCCGCGGCGGGGGGATTCGTCGAGCAGTACTTC. Residues: CASSLAAAGGFVEQYF.

This clonotype was observed at least ten times. This chain uses TRBV27 with TRBJ1-5; D unresolved. Germline V lookup: CDR1 MNHEY, CDR2 SMNVEV (reference sequence). This CDR3 contains 15 residues. V was trimmed by 10 bases and J by 1 base, leaving 17 bases between them. CDR3 loop: CATKREGGSNQPQHF. In DNA, the CDR3 is TGTGCCACCAAAAGGGAGGGAGGGAGCAATCAGCCCCAGCATTTT.

V usage is TRBV7-3 and J usage is TRBJ2-7; TRBD2 aligns across 10 bases. This CDR3 is built from 16 residues. With V trimmed by 5 bases and J by 3 bases, 10 bases remained unmatched. CDR1 is SGHTA, CDR2 FQGTGA, per germline. The CDR3: CASSHLQLAGNYEQYF. The CDR3 nucleotides read TGTGCCAGCAGCCACCTCCAACTAGCGGGGAACTACGAGCAGTACTTC.

This clonotype was picked up many times. The chain couples TRBV12-3 or TRBV12-4 to TRBJ1-2; D is possibly TRBD1 (5 bases). V lost 0 bases, J lost 8 bases, and 13 bases lay in between. The CDR3 consists of 14 residues. For the CDR3, the DNA is TGTGCCAGCAGTTTAGCCGGGGGAAGGGAAGGCTACACCTTC. Amino acid sequence: CASSLAGGREGYTF.

This clonotype was observed many times. The V and J genes are TRBV20-1 and TRBJ1-1, with D hard to call. Looked up from germline, CDR1 is DFQATT and CDR2 is SNEGSKA (reference sequence). The CDR3 length is 12 residues. V was clipped by 3 bases and J by 4 bases, with 9 bases between them. The CDR3 is CSARSPGTEAFF. The DNA for the CDR3 is TGCAGTGCTAGGTCACCGGGCACTGAAGCTTTCTTT.

The chain uses TRBV19 and TRBJ1-2; D call uncertain. Germline V gene lookup returns CDR1 LNHDA and CDR2 SQIVND (reference sequence). This CDR3 comprises 15 residues. Trimming took off 5 bases at V and 2 bases at J, with 15 bases between the two ends. The CDR3 DNA reads as TGTGCCAGTAGTTCCCGGGCCAGCCCCAACTATGGCTACACCTTC. Amino acid sequence: CASSSRASPNYGYTF.

The table lists this clonotype with a few counts. The chain uses TRBV11-3 and TRBJ2-7, with 9 bases identical to TRBD1. V shed 5 bases and J 4 bases; nucleotides not matched to a gene: 6. Looked up from germline, CDR1 is SGHNT and CDR2 is YENEEA. The CDR3 loop spans 14 amino acids. The CDR3 nucleotides are TGTGCCAGCAGCATACGGGACAGGGCTTACGAGCAGTACTTC. Residues: CASSIRDRAYEQYF.

This clonotype was picked up many times. The chain combines TRBV27 with TRBJ2-7, with 7 bases identical to TRBD1. The ends lost 1 base at V and 6 bases at J; junction bases unmatched: 6. This CDR3 is 14 amino acids long. The germline CDR1 and CDR2 sequences are MNHEY and SMNVEV (reference sequence). The CDR3 DNA reads as TGTGCCAGCAGTTTATATGGGACAGCCTTCGAGCAGTACTTC. Protein: CASSLYGTAFEQYF.

This rearrangement joins TRBV11-2 to TRBJ2-5; 10 bases are shared with TRBD1. Germline assignment: CDR1 SGHAT and CDR2 FQNNGV. The junction had 7 bases not matched to a gene; V was cut back by 5 bases and J by 4 bases. The CDR3 loop spans 15 amino acids. The CDR3 loop reads CASSVGQGPGETQYF. CDR3 in DNA: TGTGCCAGCAGCGTGGGACAGGGGCCAGGAGAGACCCAGTACTTC. Combining the CDR3 with reference TRBV11-2 and TRBJ2-5 gives the whole variable domain EAGVAQSPRYKIIEKRQSVAFWCNPISGHATLYWYQQILGQGPKLLIQFQNNGVVDDSQLPKDRFSAERLKGVDSTLKIQPAKLEDSAVYLCASSVGQGPGETQYFGPGTRLLVL.

This clonotype was detected many times. The gene calls are TRBV12-3 or TRBV12-4 and TRBJ1-2; 7 bases fit TRBD1. This CDR3 region has 16 residues. J gave up 0 bases and V 0 bases, and 4 bases lay outside the gene matches. The CDR3 loop reads CASSLATGTANYGYTF. The CDR3 DNA reads TGTGCCAGCAGTTTAGCTACCGGGACAGCTAACTATGGCTACACCTTC.

CDR3: CASTTGTGVETQYF. CDR3 DNA: TGTGCCTCGACAACCGGGACAGGGGTTGAGACCCAGTACTTC. This rearrangement joins TRBV28 to TRBJ2-5, with 10 bases fitting TRBD1. The CDR3 length is 14 residues. V dropped 11 bases and J dropped 5; count of bases not matched to a gene: 11. Germline loops: CDR1 MDHEN, CDR2 SYDVKM.

This clonotype was picked up many times. The rearrangement uses TRBV4-2 and TRBJ1-2; maybe TRBD1 (5 bases). V was clipped by 4 bases and J by 8 bases, with 14 bases between them. CDR3 length equals 13 residues. Germline-derived CDR1 and CDR2 are LGHNA and YNFKEQ. The CDR3 DNA reads as TGTGCCAGCAGCCCCTGGCAGGGAGAGGGCTACACCTTC. As protein: CASSPWQGEGYTF.

This clonotype was detected ten times or more. The V call is TRBV29-1, the J call TRBJ2-7; tentatively, D is TRBD1 (5 bases). Germline CDR1 is SQVTM and CDR2 is ANQGSEA. This CDR3 has 14 residues. Trimming took off 0 bases at V and 2 bases at J, with 11 bases between the two ends. The CDR3 region has the DNA TGCAGCGTTGAAGATCAGGGCACCGCCTACGAGCAGTACTTC. Its protein is CSVEDQGTAYEQYF.

This clonotype was counted at least ten times. The chain is built from TRBV24-1 and TRBJ1-2; possible D gene TRBD1, 6 bases. The CDR3 spans 15 residues. With 5 bases removed from V and 4 bases from J, the gap between germline ends came to 16 bases. Germline CDR1 reads KGHDR; CDR2 reads SFDVKD. The CDR3 DNA reads as TGTGCCACCAGTGCCCAAATAGGGGACACCTATGGCTACACCTTC. Translated, it gives CATSAQIGDTYGYTF.

This clonotype was counted ten times or more. This chain joins TRBV7-8 and TRBJ2-5; D perhaps matches TRBD2 (6 bases). CDR1 and CDR2 (germline): SGHVS, FQNEAQ. The CDR3 has 13 residues. Trimming took off 5 bases at V and 5 bases at J, with 12 bases between the two ends. This CDR3 is CASSGSSGETQYF. The CDR3 nucleotides read TGTGCCAGCAGCGGGAGCAGCGGGGAGACCCAGTACTTC.

Here the CDR3 reads CASSLATSEETQYF. The DNA of the CDR3 is TGTGCCAGCAGCTTAGCGACTAGCGAAGAGACCCAGTACTTC. V and J are TRBV7-6 and TRBJ2-5, with TRBD2 matching 8 bases. This CDR3 comprises 14 residues. Germline V gene lookup returns CDR1 SGHVS and CDR2 FNYEAQ. Germline trimming cut 0 bases from V and 3 bases from J; bases unmatched to any gene: 0.